What follows is one TCR beta chain and its context. No antigen is known for it. Base qualities are not provided; no much larger clone lies one nucleotide away. The data belong to a study of T cell responses to AZD1222 COVID-19 vaccine listed by TCRdb under 2021. A note on the overall study: AZD1222 recipients with second doses at about 4 weeks or about 12 weeks were pooled, because spike-specific TCR depth and breadth did not differ between schedules. A total of approximately 240 trial participants underwent TCR sequencing, of whom 207 received two doses of AZD1222 and roughly 25 received two doses of the MenACWY control vaccine. Trial participants were enrolled by age into subgroups of 18-55, 56-69 and 70-plus years, and around 150, 28 and 57 TCR-sequenced participants, respectively, were included in these subgroups.

The CDR3 regions of human TCRbeta chains were subjected to immunosequencing. As for how the authors treated the data: Repertoire TCRs were checked for matches against a reference library of SARS-CoV-2-specific TCRs that had been generated using the MIRA antigen-specificity platform. Breadth meant the fraction of unique TCRs that were SARS-CoV-2-associated, whereas depth meant the fraction of total T cells that were SARS-CoV-2-associated. Using the MIRA data, each spike-specific TCR was assigned both to the spike region to which the TCR was reactive and to a CD4 or CD8 class. Log10-transformed breadth and depth values were compared by one-way ANOVA with Sidak's multiple comparisons tests. The clones in this table, taken by TCRdb from immuneACCESS, are in-frame only. Not every clone is retained; where verified, under half of the shortfall comes from an unresolved V gene, and the cause of the rest is unknown. V and J calls plus clone size are reproduced from that table; the DNA served to infer D and trimming. The sample contains some 130,000 clones, around 90% of them found a single time. The top ten clones comprise about 2% of the sample.

The time point tag for this specimen amounts to: baseline before first vaccination. Vaccinee samples came from UK trials COV001 and COV002, including a single-blind randomized controlled phase 2/3 trial of AZD1222 (ChAdOx1 nCoV-19) in healthy adults. For TCRbeta chain sequencing, PBMC samples from trial participants were taken at day 0 and at day 28 after the second dose. The CDR1 and CDR2 encoded by the germline V gene are SGHTA and FQGTGA. Measured from the cysteine to the phenylalanine, the CDR3 is 16 residues long. The entry retains the CDR3 DNA only, 48 bases that are in frame from base 1. Trimming leaves V shorter by 1 base and J shorter by 9 bases, with the junction holding 9 bases beyond the gene matches. Results the study describes overall, beyond this receptor: Vaccine-associated CD4 TCRs spanned the whole spike protein, with dominant responses in regions 160-218 and 743-854. The 56-69-year group was small, and its depth increase did not reach significance, likely because of low power. Spike-specific TCR breadth and depth rose significantly after two AZD1222 doses compared with day 0 and with MenACWY recipients. Because no day 14 peak-response samples were available, repertoires were characterized only after the peak T cell response. Epitopes outside the regions mutated in the B.1.351 and B.1.1.7 variants were reportedly recognized by nearly half of the unique spike-specific TCRs. Participants were mostly white British and included more females than males, and it was suggested by the authors that clonal diversity may have been underestimated. Conclusions about previously exposed vaccinees are limited because only 5 or 6 AZD1222 recipients were SARS-CoV-2 seropositive at baseline.

Material: peripheral blood, obtained on day 0 of AZD1222 vaccination. The clonotype was recovered from an adult in good health. The chain couples TRBV7-3 to TRBJ2-1; the junction holds 10 bases that match TRBD2. The CDR3 reads as follows: CASSLIKSSGGSEQFF. The DNA sequence is as follows: TGTGCCAGCAGCTTAATTAAGTCTAGCGGGGGTAGTGAGCAGTTCTTC.